The clone carrying this T cell receptor beta chain was seen a single time. Antigen specificity is unknown. The V and J ends lost 6 bases and 3 bases, in that order; junction bases with no gene match: 10. Germline V gene sequence: CDR1 MNHNY, CDR2 SVGAGI (reference sequence). There are 15 residues in the CDR3. The sample belongs to a study of cytomegalovirus exposure and HLA in healthy donors. Whole-study results and caveats: Exclusion applied to some V segments, including TRBV6-2 and TRBV6-3, as they were indistinguishable. In most subjects, TCR beta sequences reportedly gave accurate predictions of HLA-A and HLA-B alleles.

The PCR ran on 60 Vbeta and 13 Jbeta primers. Here immunoSEQ multiplex PCR was the method, and the copy in TCRdb shows in-frame clones only, minus some. The sample comprises approximately 250,000 clones, 85% of which are singletons, and 0.24% rests with the top ten. Every donor was a healthy person donating bone marrow. V is TRBV6-6 and J is TRBJ2-7; 8 nucleotides line up with TRBD2. The clonotype comes from a girl aged 2 to 9 in good health and CMV-seronegative. Sequenced: PBMCs. DNA for the CDR3: TGTGCCAGCAGGGCGGCTAGCGGGCAACTCTACGAGCAGTACTTC. It encodes CASRAASGQLYEQYF.